What follows is one TCR beta chain and its context. What it binds is unknown. The CDR3 spans 20 residues. Germline V gives CDR1 KGHSH, CDR2 LQKENI. Losses at the gene ends were 3 bases for V and 2 bases for J; bases not matched to a gene: 19. The record originates from a study of persistence of HIV-infected CD4 T cells. Study-wide background: The sample holds CD4+ T cells responsive to CMV or HIV-1 Gag.

Lysates of CMV-infected fibroblasts at 9.5 to 10 ug/mL stimulated these cells. CD40L-negative CD69-negative CD45RO-high memory CD4+ T cells were sorted as populations depleted of antigen-responding cells. Plasma HIV-1 RNA stayed below 50 copies/mL for at least 4 years. Study-wide points: Compared with CD3/CD28-stimulated cells, CMV- and Gag-responding cells showed lower TCRbeta richness. Antigen-responding cells were enriched for degenerate expanded CDR3beta sequences.

The immunoSEQ assay was version 4, run in survey mode. Here immunoSEQ multiplex PCR was the method, and the copy in TCRdb shows in-frame clones only, minus some. The table shows about 48,000 clones, with 70% to 80% occurring only once. The origin of this receptor is an adult man with HIV who was CMV-seropositive. The rearrangement joins TRBV18 to TRBJ1-1, with 9 positions matching TRBD1. Sequenced here: CD4+ T cells sorted from PBMCs after 18-hour stimulation, sampled from a patient who received antiretroviral therapy. This chain's CDR3 is CASSPLRVLRDRGSNTEAFF. The CDR3, as DNA: TGTGCCAGCTCACCTCTTCGGGTGCTTCGAGACAGGGGGTCTAACACTGAAGCTTTCTTT. Full variable domain (outside the CDR3, taken from reference TRBV18 and TRBJ1-1): NAGVMQNPRHLVRRRGQEARLRCSPMKGHSHVYWYRQLPEEGLKFMVYLQKENIIDESGMPKERFSAEFPKEGPSILRIQQVVRGDSAAYFCASSPLRVLRDRGSNTEAFFGQGTRLTVV.